A selection of T cell receptor beta chains follows, all from one sample in a study of molecular identifiers for immune sequencing clone quantification. One entry per CDR3 protein results from TCRdb running MiXCR on the PCR reads. Here the sample spans about 510,000 distinct CDR3 sequences, around 23% being singletons. The source material was naive CD8+ T cells from blood, with Jurkat cell RNA spiked in. These receptors all stem from a human donor in good health. Some libraries in this study had Jurkat cell RNA spiked in. Both conserved end residues are part of each CDR3. A D gene is named only where the DNA matches it firmly. Size is omitted from some rows. Given values are once, few, many or a class for expanded clones.

V: TRBV7-3; D: -; J: TRBJ2-1; size: -; DNA: TGTGCCAGCAGCTTAATAGGGCTCGGGGATGAGCAGTTCTTC; CDR3: CASSLIGLGDEQFF
V: TRBV9; D: -; J: TRBJ1-1; size: -; DNA: TGTGCCAGCAGCAAAGGGGGGAACACTGAAGCTTTCTTT; CDR3: CASSKGGNTEAFF
V: TRBV28; D: TRBD1; J: TRBJ2-7; size: -; DNA: TGTGCCAGCAGAGCGCGCATGGGACAGGGACCGGACTACGAGCAGTACTTC; CDR3: CASRARMGQGPDYEQYF
V: TRBV20-1; D: -; J: TRBJ1-1; size: -; DNA: TGCAGTGCTAGAGATAGCCCAAACACTGAAGCTTTCTTT; CDR3: CSARDSPNTEAFF
V: TRBV9; D: TRBD1; J: TRBJ2-2; size: -; DNA: TGTGCCGGCAGCCCTGGGACAGGGACCGGGGAGCTGTTTTTT; CDR3: CAGSPGTGTGELFF
V: TRBV27; D: TRBD1; J: TRBJ1-1; size: -; DNA: TGTGCCAGCAGACCACAGGGGGGCACTGAAGCTTTCTTT; CDR3: CASRPQGGTEAFF
V: TRBV6-2/TRBV6-3; D: -; J: TRBJ1-1; size: few; DNA: TGTGCCAGCAGTTATGTTTCGGCAGGGAACACTGAAGCTTTCTTT; CDR3: CASSYVSAGNTEAFF
V: TRBV4-1; D: -; J: TRBJ2-2; size: -; DNA: TGCGCCAGCAGCCAAGACGGGGGCCACCGGGGCACCGGGGAGCTGTTTTTT; CDR3: CASSQDGGHRGTGELFF
V: TRBV6-5; D: -; J: TRBJ2-7; size: few; DNA: TGTGCCAGCAGTTCTACCTTGGCCCTCTACGAGCAGTACTTC; CDR3: CASSSTLALYEQYF
V: TRBV11-2; D: TRBD2; J: TRBJ2-3; size: few; DNA: TGTGCCAGCAGCTATGGACTAGCGGGGGGCACAGATACGCAGTATTTT; CDR3: CASSYGLAGGTDTQYF
V: TRBV24-1; D: -; J: TRBJ2-7; size: -; DNA: TGTGCCACCAGTGATGGCGACATCCATGGGACCTCATTTCGTCAGTACTTC; CDR3: CATSDGDIHGTSFRQYF
V: TRBV19; D: -; J: TRBJ2-1; size: -; DNA: TGTGCCAGTAGTGCTAATGTTCTCGGGGTTACCTACAATGAGCAGTTCTTC; CDR3: CASSANVLGVTYNEQFF
V: TRBV20-1; D: -; J: TRBJ1-1; size: few; DNA: TGCAGTGCTAGAGATCAGCTGAACACTGAAGCTTTCTTT; CDR3: CSARDQLNTEAFF
V: TRBV7-2; D: -; J: TRBJ1-5; size: few; DNA: TGTGCCAGCAGCTTATGGGCAAATTCCAATCAGCCCCAGCATTTT; CDR3: CASSLWANSNQPQHF
V: TRBV7-9; D: TRBD1; J: TRBJ2-7; size: -; DNA: TGTGCCAGCACCGGACAGGGCCCCAACGAGCAGTACTTC; CDR3: CASTGQGPNEQYF
V: TRBV2; D: -; J: TRBJ2-5; size: -; DNA: TGTGCCAGCCCCCAAGGGGGCGGGAAGGCCCAGTACTTC; CDR3: CASPQGGGKAQYF
V: TRBV5-6; D: TRBD2; J: TRBJ2-5; size: -; DNA: TGTGCCAGCAGCTTGGGAGGGGCCCTAGCGGGGGGGTATGAGACCCAGTACTTC; CDR3: CASSLGGALAGGYETQYF
V: TRBV27; D: TRBD2; J: TRBJ2-7; size: few; DNA: TGTGCCAGCAGTTTTGGGCGGGAGGTTCCCGAGCAGTACTTC; CDR3: CASSFGREVPEQYF
V: TRBV28; D: -; J: TRBJ2-7; size: many; DNA: TGTGCCAGCACCCTGGACTTCTACGAGCAGTACTTC; CDR3: CASTLDFYEQYF
V: TRBV7-9; D: -; J: TRBJ2-7; size: few; DNA: TGTGCCAGCAGATTTCAAACCGGGTTCGACACCTACGAGCAGTACTTC; CDR3: CASRFQTGFDTYEQYF
V: TRBV4-3; D: -; J: TRBJ2-7; size: few; DNA: TGCGCCAGCAGCCAAGACCCCGGGAACTACGAGCAGTACTTC; CDR3: CASSQDPGNYEQYF
V: TRBV4-1; D: -; J: TRBJ2-7; size: few; DNA: TGCGCCAGCAGCCCAAAGGCGACAGGGAGGTACGAGCAGTACTTC; CDR3: CASSPKATGRYEQYF
V: TRBV6-2/TRBV6-3; D: TRBD2; J: TRBJ2-3; size: -; DNA: TGTGCCAGCAGTTACTCGCGGGCGGGGGGGCCCTCAGATACGCAGTATTTT; CDR3: CASSYSRAGGPSDTQYF
V: TRBV3-1; D: -; J: TRBJ2-2; size: few; DNA: TGTGCCAGCAGCCCGCCCTCGACAGAGCCGAACACCGGGGAGCTGTTTTTT; CDR3: CASSPPSTEPNTGELFF
V: TRBV13; D: TRBD1; J: TRBJ2-1; size: -; DNA: TGTGCCAGCAGCCCGGGACAGGGGTTTTCCTACAATGAGCAGTTCTTC; CDR3: CASSPGQGFSYNEQFF
V: TRBV7-2; D: TRBD2; J: TRBJ2-7; size: few; DNA: TGTGCCAGCAGCTTTAGCGGGACTAGCGGGGGGCGTGCCTACGAGCAGTACTTC; CDR3: CASSFSGTSGGRAYEQYF
V: TRBV7-6; D: TRBD2; J: TRBJ2-7; size: -; DNA: TGTGCCAGCAGCACCAGACGGGGGGGAATAGACTACGAGCAGTACTTC; CDR3: CASSTRRGGIDYEQYF
V: TRBV10-2; D: -; J: TRBJ1-5; size: few; DNA: TGCGCCAGCAGTGATGTCCGGGGGTCCAATCAGCCCCAGCATTTT; CDR3: CASSDVRGSNQPQHF
V: TRBV7-9; D: -; J: TRBJ2-5; size: many; DNA: TGTGCCAGCAGCTTAGCGCATAGTAGCGACCCAGAGAAAGAGACCCAGTACTTC; CDR3: CASSLAHSSDPEKETQYF
V: TRBV4-3; D: TRBD2; J: TRBJ2-3; size: -; DNA: TGCGCCAGCAGCCAAACCGGCGGGAGTTGGGCAGATACGCAGTATTTT; CDR3: CASSQTGGSWADTQYF
V: TRBV7-2; D: TRBD2; J: TRBJ2-3; size: few; DNA: TGTGCCAGCAGCTTAGATTTAGCGGGAGGAGATACGCAGTATTTT; CDR3: CASSLDLAGGDTQYF
V: TRBV27; D: -; J: TRBJ2-7; size: once; DNA: TGTGCCAGCAGGACCCTACTACAGGGTACGGGGAGCTCCTACGGGCAGTACTTC; CDR3: CASRTLLQGTGSSYGQYF
V: TRBV28; D: -; J: TRBJ2-3; size: many; DNA: TGTGCCAGCAGTTTATCCTGGTTAAGCACAGATACGCAGTATTTT; CDR3: CASSLSWLSTDTQYF